This T cell receptor beta chain is from a study of T-cell memory formation after mild COVID-19. Study-level findings and limits: Mainly in CM and EM were contracting CD4+ clones; CD8+ were in EMRA. Memory sampled before infection contained some responding clones, suggesting cross-reactive memory joined. Clones contracting across day 15 to 85 had a balanced CD4/CD8 profile; later expanding clones leaned CD4+.

Amplification by 5'RACE using constant-segment primers produced TCR alpha and TCR beta cDNA libraries that carried sample barcodes and UMIs. TCRdb independently ran MiXCR on the 5' RACE reads; one entry per CDR3 protein. Of approximately 350,000 distinct CDR3 sequences listed, around 28% are singletons. This clonotype has more than one count but fewer than ten. Its antigen is not known. Sequencing input: PBMCs or a T cell subset sorted from them (not recorded which). This clonotype was sampled from an adult woman who had mild COVID-19 (a few samples of this study predate the infection). Cell type and time point are not known.

The CDR3 protein is CAWTSGQGNTGELFF. For the CDR3, the DNA is TGTGCCTGGACTTCCGGACAGGGGAACACCGGGGAGCTGTTTTTT. The chain has TRBV30 and TRBJ2-2, with 8 bases matching TRBD1. Germline CDR1 GTSNPN, CDR2 SVGIG (reference sequence). V gave up 4 bases and J gave up 1 base; unmatched junction bases: 5. This CDR3 has 15 residues.